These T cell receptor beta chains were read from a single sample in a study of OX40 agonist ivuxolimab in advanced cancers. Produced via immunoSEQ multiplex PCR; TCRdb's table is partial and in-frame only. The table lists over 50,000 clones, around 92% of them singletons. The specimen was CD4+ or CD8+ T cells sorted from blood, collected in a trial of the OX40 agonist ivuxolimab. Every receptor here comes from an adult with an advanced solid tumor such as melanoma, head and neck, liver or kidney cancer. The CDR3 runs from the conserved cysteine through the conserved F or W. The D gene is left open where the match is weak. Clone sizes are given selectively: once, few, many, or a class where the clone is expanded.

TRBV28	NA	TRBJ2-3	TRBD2	TGTGCCAGCAGTTCCGGGACTAGCGGGGGGAGCACAGATACGCAGTATTTT	CASSSGTSGGSTDTQYF
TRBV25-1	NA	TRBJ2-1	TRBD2	TGTGCCACCTCATTTGGCGGGGGTTCCTACAATGAGCAGTTCTTC	CATSFGGGSYNEQFF
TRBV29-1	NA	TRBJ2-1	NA	TGCAGCGTTTATAGAGGGGCGCGGTCCCATGAGCAGTTCTTC	CSVYRGARSHEQFF
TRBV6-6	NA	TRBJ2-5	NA	TGTGCCAGCAGTTACGGAGAGACCCAGTACTTC	CASSYGETQYF
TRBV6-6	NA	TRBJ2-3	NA	TGTGCCAGCAGTTCCGGGAGCACAGATACGCAGTATTTT	CASSSGSTDTQYF
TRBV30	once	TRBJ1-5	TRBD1	TGTGCCTGGAGTTCCGGACAGGGACTTATGCCCCAGCATTTT	CAWSSGQGLMPQHF
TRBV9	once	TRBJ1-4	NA	TGTGCCAGCAGCCCGGGGGGGAATGAAAAACTGTTTTTT	CASSPGGNEKLFF
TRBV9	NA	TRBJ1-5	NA	TGTGCCAGCAGCCCGAGTGGCGGGATAAATCAGCCCCAGCATTTT	CASSPSGGINQPQHF
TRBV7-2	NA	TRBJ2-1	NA	TGTGCCAGCAGCTTAGTCGCTTTTATGGAGGGGGTCGTCTACAATGAGCAGTTCTTC	CASSLVAFMEGVVYNEQFF
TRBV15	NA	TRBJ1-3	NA	TGTGCCACCAGCAGAGACAGGATGGCTGGAAACACCATATATTTT	CATSRDRMAGNTIYF
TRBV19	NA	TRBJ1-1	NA	TGTGCCAGTAGTCTATGGGGGTTCGACACTGAAGCTTTCTTT	CASSLWGFDTEAFF
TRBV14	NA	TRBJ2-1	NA	TGTGCCAGCAGCCAAATTTACGGTCTCGGGACGGATGAGCAGTTCTTC	CASSQIYGLGTDEQFF